These 31 T cell receptor beta chains were sequenced from one sample in a study of vaccination and CD4 T cells after COVID-19. No cognate antigen is known for these TCRs. The Oncomine TCR Beta short-read assay sequenced DNA from cultured CD4+ T cells. TCRdb re-called the PCR reads with MiXCR, one entry per CDR3 protein. Of roughly 10,000 distinct CDR3 sequences in the sample, around 54% were seen once. This sample's treatment: approximately 9-day PBMC culture with coronavirus spike peptide pools or control peptides (ViraFEST assay). The specimen sequenced was CD4+ T cells from blood, cultured in vitro. Every receptor here comes from a human donor who had recovered from COVID-19.

The chain links TRBV10-3 to TRBJ2-7; D not certain. Deletions cut 4 bases from V and 4 bases from J, with 5 bases between. Per germline, CDR1 ENHRY and CDR2 SYGVKD. The CDR3 sequence is 11 residues long. CDR3 loop: CAISASYEQYF. CDR3 DNA sequence: TGTGCCATCAGTGCCTCATACGAGCAGTACTTC.

The gene calls are TRBV7-8 and TRBJ1-2; maybe TRBD1 (5 bases). Germline assignment: CDR1 SGHVS and CDR2 FQNEAQ. V lost 2 bases and J 6 bases, leaving 13 bases between the germline ends. The CDR3 length is 14 residues. DNA of the CDR3: TGTGCCAGCAGCTTACGGATAGGGACCGATGGCTACACCTTC. It encodes CASSLRIGTDGYTF.

This clonotype occurred a few times. The chain uses TRBV20-1 and TRBJ1-5; 9 nucleotides agree with TRBD1. CDR3 size: 14 residues. CDR1 is DFQATT and CDR2 is SNEGSKA in the germline V gene (reference sequence). Trimming took 3 bases from V and 4 from J; bases not matched to a gene: 4. CDR3 region: CSARPGQGNQPQHF. The CDR3 DNA reads TGCAGTGCTAGGCCGGGACAGGGAAATCAGCCCCAGCATTTT.

The chain has TRBV7-8 and TRBJ1-1; perhaps TRBD1 as D (6 bases). Trimming shortened V by 6 bases and J by 1 base, and 9 bases separated the two germline ends. Germline CDR1 SGHVS, CDR2 FQNEAQ. The CDR3 length is 13 residues. CDR3 coding DNA: TGTGCCAGCAGTACAGGGAAGAACACTGAAGCTTTCTTT. It translates to CASSTGKNTEAFF. Based on the CDR3 plus reference TRBV7-8 and TRBJ1-1, the full variable domain is GAGVSQSPRYKVAKRGQDVALRCDPISGHVSLFWYQQALGQGPEFLTYFQNEAQLDKSGLPSDRFFAERPEGSVSTLKIQRTQQEDSAVYLCASSTGKNTEAFFGQGTRLTVV.

The rearrangement joins TRBV6-2 or TRBV6-3 to TRBJ1-5, with TRBD1 matching over 8 bases. Trimming at V came to 6 bases and at J to 7 bases, leaving 11 bases not matched to a gene. Germline V lookup: CDR1 MNHEY, CDR2 SVGEGT. There are 15 residues in the CDR3. CDR3 sequence (DNA): TGTGCCAGCAGCCTTCCGACAGGGGCGGGACAGCCCCAGCATTTT. Its translation is CASSLPTGAGQPQHF.

The chain couples TRBV29-1 to TRBJ2-3; possible D gene TRBD1, 6 bases. CDR3 length: 13 amino acids. V was cut by 7 bases and J by 0 bases, with 11 bases left in between. Germline V gives CDR1 SQVTM, CDR2 ANQGSEA. CDR3 loop: CSGRQASTDTQYF. As DNA, the CDR3 is TGCAGCGGGCGACAGGCTAGCACAGATACGCAGTATTTT.

This rearrangement joins TRBV6-1 to TRBJ1-1; D not resolved. The CDR3 totals 11 residues. Germline V gene lookup returns CDR1 MNHNS and CDR2 SASEGT. V dropped 4 bases and J dropped 6 bases, with 6 bases sitting between them. This CDR3 reads CASSATAEAFF. In DNA, the CDR3 is TGTGCCAGCAGTGCTACGGCTGAAGCTTTCTTT.

CDR3 nucleotide sequence: TGCAGCGTTGGGGGGGACACTGAAGCTTTCTTT. It yields the protein CSVGGDTEAFF. The chain employs TRBV29-1 and TRBJ1-1, with D possibly TRBD1 on 5 matching bases. V lost 4 bases and J 3 bases, leaving 6 bases between the germline ends. The CDR3 covers 11 residues. Germline V CDR1 and CDR2: SQVTM, ANQGSEA.

This clonotype is a singleton in its sample. J is TRBJ2-5 and V is TRBV24-1; the D gene is possibly TRBD2 (5 bases). Germline CDR1 reads KGHDR; CDR2 reads SFDVKD. Trimming took 4 bases from V and 0 from J, leaving 8 bases between them. The CDR3 runs 14 residues. DNA of the CDR3: TGTGCCACCAGTGACCCGACTAACCAAGAGACCCAGTACTTC. Its protein product is CATSDPTNQETQYF.

This clonotype came up a few times. V is TRBV24-1 and J is TRBJ1-5; D is ambiguous. V shed 4 bases and J shed 4 bases, with 10 bases lying between them. CDR1 KGHDR and CDR2 SFDVKD come from the germline V gene. CDR3 length: 14 residues. CDR3 sequence (DNA): TGTGCCACCAGTGACCCTAGACAAAATCAGCCCCAGCATTTT. Its protein is CATSDPRQNQPQHF.

This clonotype was observed a handful of times. This sequence joins TRBV27 and TRBJ1-1; the D is unclear. Germline CDR1 reads MNHEY; CDR2 reads SMNVEV (reference sequence). There are 14 residues in the CDR3. Trimming stripped 5 bases from V and 0 bases from J, with 10 bases between. The CDR3 spells CASSAKDLNTEAFF. CDR3 DNA: TGTGCCAGCAGTGCCAAGGATTTGAACACTGAAGCTTTCTTT.

The chain uses TRBV4-2 and TRBJ1-1, with D possibly being TRBD1 (5 bases). The CDR3 contains 14 residues. Trimming removed 4 bases at V and 0 bases at J, with 9 bases between. Germline values: CDR1 LGHNA, CDR2 YNFKEQ. The CDR3 DNA reads TGTGCCAGCAGCCGATCAGGGTTGAACACTGAAGCTTTCTTT. Protein product: CASSRSGLNTEAFF.

This chain links TRBV10-2 with TRBJ1-1; D ambiguous. The CDR3 sequence is 12 residues long. V lost 6 bases and J 1 base, leaving 6 bases between the germline ends. Germline V gene data show CDR1 as WSHSY and CDR2 as SAAADI. In nucleotides, the CDR3 is TGCGCCAGCAGGGCCTCGAACACTGAAGCTTTCTTT. Translated: CASRASNTEAFF.

The chain carries TRBV20-1 and TRBJ2-5; TRBD2 aligns across 10 bases. The CDR3 consists of 15 residues. V was pared by 1 base and J by 3 bases, with 5 bases of the junction left unmatched. CDR1 is DFQATT, CDR2 SNEGSKA, per germline (reference sequence). The CDR3 sequence: CSARASGSWEETQYF. The CDR3 DNA follows: TGCAGTGCTAGAGCTAGCGGGAGTTGGGAAGAGACCCAGTACTTC.

CDR3 DNA: TGCAGTGCTATGGTCCAGGGATGGGGGGGAGCTTTCTTT. Translating it yields CSAMVQGWGGAFF. The chain couples TRBV20-1 to TRBJ1-1, with D tentatively TRBD1 (5 bases). The V gene lost 4 bases and the J gene lost 10 bases, with 19 bases spanning the gap. The V gene's germline CDR1 is DFQATT and CDR2 SNEGSKA (reference sequence). The CDR3 extends over 13 amino acids.

The genes are TRBV6-2 or TRBV6-3 and TRBJ2-4, with 9 bases that match TRBD1. V trimming: 5 bases; J trimming: 8 bases; junction bases outside the gene matches: 10. Germline assignment: CDR1 MNHEY and CDR2 SVGEGT. This CDR3 has 15 amino acids. The CDR3 spells CASSKGQGSLDIQYF. The CDR3 nucleotides read TGTGCCAGCAGTAAAGGACAGGGGAGTTTAGACATTCAGTACTTC.

The chain combines TRBV24-1 with TRBJ1-4; 9 nucleotides agree with TRBD1. This CDR3 region has 15 residues. The germline CDR1 and CDR2 sequences are KGHDR and SFDVKD. The trim removed 3 bases at V and 5 bases at J, leaving 3 bases unmatched. Here the CDR3 reads CATSDRGQGNEKLFF. CDR3 bases: TGTGCCACCAGTGATCGAGGACAGGGGAATGAAAAACTGTTTTTT.

This clonotype was picked up a small number of times. The chain uses TRBV2 and TRBJ2-7; 8 positions match TRBD2. The V gene end was trimmed by 3 bases and the J gene end by 7 bases; junction bases not matched to a gene: 11. Germline-derived CDR1 and CDR2 are SNHLY and FYNNEI. The CDR3 has 15 residues. Here the CDR3 reads CASSDGLAGGGEQYF. CDR3 in DNA: TGTGCCAGCAGTGACGGGCTAGCGGGTGGTGGGGAGCAGTACTTC.

This clonotype was seen more than once but under ten times. The chain is built from TRBV6-2 or TRBV6-3 and TRBJ1-5; 9 bases agree with TRBD1. CDR3 length: 19 amino acids. V shed 2 bases and J 0 bases; nucleotides not matched to a gene: 11. Germline V CDR1 and CDR2: MNHEY, SVGEGT. CDR3 loop: CASSYTVDRGVDSNQPQHF. CDR3 nucleotide sequence: TGTGCCAGCAGTTACACGGTGGACAGGGGCGTTGATAGCAATCAGCCCCAGCATTTT.

This clonotype was seen only a few times. DNA of the CDR3: TGTGCCAGCAGTGAATTCCGCGACTCGGGGGGTCAGGGTCAGCCCCAGCATTTT. Encoded protein: CASSEFRDSGGQGQPQHF. The chain uses TRBV2 and TRBJ1-5; the D gene is possibly TRBD1 (5 bases). V lost 2 bases and J lost 6, with 23 bases in between. The CDR3 loop spans 18 amino acids. CDR1 is SNHLY, CDR2 FYNNEI, per germline.

The chain couples TRBV27 to TRBJ2-6, with D perhaps assigned TRBD1 or TRBD2 (5 bases each). CDR1 and CDR2 (germline): MNHEY, SMNVEV (reference sequence). Trimming stripped 5 bases from V and 0 bases from J, with 17 bases between. The CDR3 runs to 18 residues. CDR3 sequence reads: CASSPRGLTFSGANVLTF. DNA of the CDR3: TGTGCCAGCAGTCCCCGGGGCCTGACGTTCTCTGGGGCCAACGTCCTGACTTTC.

The chain employs TRBV20-1 and TRBJ1-6; 7 bases agree with TRBD1. With 0 bases clipped from V and 0 bases from J, the junction kept 8 bases outside the gene matches. This CDR3 comprises 18 residues. Germline-derived CDR1 and CDR2 are DFQATT and SNEGSKA (reference sequence). CDR3 region: CSAREWGRGSSYNSPLHF. CDR3 in DNA: TGCAGTGCTAGAGAATGGGGCAGGGGGAGCTCCTATAATTCACCCCTCCACTTT.

V gene TRBV6-1 combines with J gene TRBJ2-3; a possible D gene is TRBD2 (6 bases). Germline CDR1 MNHNS, CDR2 SASEGT. Trimming pared 0 bases from V and 6 bases from J, leaving 10 bases between. There are 14 residues in the CDR3. The CDR3 loop reads CASSEASSGDTQYF. In DNA, the CDR3 is TGTGCCAGCAGTGAAGCTTCCAGCGGGGATACGCAGTATTTT.

The chain couples TRBV25-1 to TRBJ2-7, with 15 bases lining up with TRBD2. This CDR3 comprises 15 residues. Losses at the gene ends were 7 bases for V and 3 bases for J; bases not matched to a gene: 4. From germline, CDR1 is MGHDK and CDR2 SYGVNS. The CDR3 protein is CASTGLAGGNYEQYF. CDR3 bases: TGTGCCAGCACCGGACTAGCGGGAGGGAACTACGAGCAGTACTTC.

This clonotype was seen a handful of times. The chain combines TRBV7-2 with TRBJ1-5; D might be TRBD1 (6 bases). CDR3 length: 15 amino acids. Germline-derived CDR1 and CDR2 are SGHTA and FQGNSA. Trimming removed 1 base from V and 3 bases from J, with 10 bases in between. CDR3 nucleotide sequence: TGTGCCAGCAGCTTAGTACCAGGGGCCAATCAGCCCCAGCATTTT. This translates into CASSLVPGANQPQHF.

In this sample, this clonotype is medium-sized. The chain has TRBV27 and TRBJ1-1, with 7 bases identical to TRBD1. Germline V gene lookup returns CDR1 MNHEY and CDR2 SMNVEV (reference sequence). The CDR3 runs to 16 residues. The V and J ends lost 4 bases and 2 bases, in that order; junction bases with no gene match: 10. The DNA for the CDR3 is TGTGCCAGCAGTTCCTTGAGTAAGGGGGCTAACACTGAAGCTTTCTTT. This codes for CASSSLSKGANTEAFF.

The J gene is TRBJ1-2, the V gene TRBV5-1, with a possible D match to TRBD1 (6 bases). The V end lost 0 bases, the J end lost 5 bases, and 20 bases lay between the germline ends. The CDR3 extends over 17 amino acids. Looked up from germline, CDR1 is SGHRS and CDR2 is YFSETQ. This chain's CDR3 is CASSLAGARVPRYGYTF. The CDR3 DNA reads as TGCGCCAGCAGCTTGGCAGGGGCGCGGGTACCTAGATATGGCTACACCTTC.

The chain joins TRBV10-3 to TRBJ1-5; 7 bases line up with TRBD1. Germline CDR1 ENHRY, CDR2 SYGVKD. With V trimmed by 4 bases and J by 2 bases, 5 bases remained unmatched. This CDR3 spans 15 amino acids. The CDR3 loop reads CAISGQGSGNQPQHF. CDR3 in DNA: TGTGCCATCAGTGGACAGGGTAGTGGCAATCAGCCCCAGCATTTT.

The chain couples TRBV6-2 or TRBV6-3 to TRBJ2-3; D possibly corresponds to TRBD1 (6 bases). The V and J ends lost 8 bases and 8 bases respectively, with 20 bases between them. This CDR3 has 14 amino acids. Germline V gives CDR1 MNHEY, CDR2 SVGEGT. The CDR3 nucleotides read TGTGCCAGCGGGGGACCGATACAGGGTCCTACGCAGTATTTT. Its translation is CASGGPIQGPTQYF.

The chain is built from TRBV7-2 and TRBJ1-1; TRBD1 aligns across 8 bases. The CDR3 is 13 amino acids. The germline gives CDR1 SGHTA, CDR2 FQGNSA. V lost 5 bases and J lost 7; bases outside the gene matches: 6. The CDR3 bases are TGTGCCAGCAGCACGGGACAGGTAAATGAAGCTTTCTTT. The encoded protein is CASSTGQVNEAFF.

The sample holds a few counts of this clonotype. The chain employs TRBV7-2 and TRBJ1-4; D may be TRBD1 (5 bases). Germline lookup yields CDR1 SGHTA and CDR2 FQGNSA. V was shortened by 1 base and J by 5 bases, with 5 bases between the two germline ends. There are 13 residues in the CDR3. CDR3 bases: TGTGCCAGCAGCTTAGGGGGGAATGAAAAACTGTTTTTT. Its protein is CASSLGGNEKLFF.